The TCR beta chain under discussion was sequenced for a study of CXCR3-negative and CXCR3-positive naive CD8 T cells. Study information: Per library, roughly 1.4 +/- 0.3 million reads; 120 million to 150 million TRB reads overall.

The libraries of TRB cDNA were constructed through 5' RACE using UMI labels. TCRdb re-called the 5' RACE reads and shows each CDR3 protein once, DNA omitted. This sample's table has 150,000 to 180,000 distinct CDR3 sequences. With regard to this clonotype: Antigen: not known.

General study findings and limits: Once cells were cryopreserved, CXCR3 expression went down partly, and most assays used fresh PBMCs. More hydrophobic TRB CDR3s were found in CXCR3-positive naive cells than in CXCR3-negative naive cells. Both naive subsets had comparably high diversity; memory CD8+ cells much lower. TRB CDR3 properties served as the basis for inferring TCR strength, and surface CD5 was comparable between naive subsets.

The CDR3 is made up of 17 amino acids. Looked up from germline, CDR1 is SNHLY and CDR2 is FYNNEI. Sequencing was done on a sample of naive CXCR3+ CD8+ T cells from blood. As for subset: CD45RO-CCR7+CD27+CD95- naive CD8+ T cells expressing CXCR3 (TNR3+). The sequence derives from a human donor in good health. Some clones in this sample may be carry-over from other donors' samples. The genes are TRBV2 and TRBJ2-1; no DNA is available, so the TRBD1 call from TCRdb remains unchecked. The CDR3 sequence: CASSERASGGAYNEQFF.